This TCR beta chain was captured in a study of cytomegalovirus exposure and HLA in healthy donors. Study background: Approximately 200 million T cells yielded under 130 million unique TCR beta sequences in earlier analysis. Whole-study findings and limits: Near-uniform donor sequencing depth was presumed by presence/absence analyses. Several of the most significant clusters appeared, in a later analysis, to be linked to common viral pathogens.

The CDR3 has 13 amino acids. Trimming took off 8 bases at V and 13 bases at J, with 18 bases between the two ends. Germline CDR1 and CDR2: MNHNY and SVGAGI (reference sequence). Comment on this clone: Antigen unknown.

PCR primers comprised 60 Vbeta and 13 Jbeta primers. Using immunoSEQ multiplex PCR, the repertoire was profiled, and TCRdb retains in-frame clones only, with some absent. The sample records around 140,000 clones, 80% being singletons. The V call is TRBV6-6, the J call TRBJ1-6; D is uncertain. Input material: PBMCs. This receptor was obtained from a man aged 35 to 55 in good health and CMV-seronegative. The CDR3 DNA is TGTGCCAGCTTTCGGGTCCGGGAGGCGCCCCTCCACTTT. As protein: CASFRVREAPLHF.